This T cell receptor (beta chain) was obtained from a study of T cell responses to AZD1222 COVID-19 vaccine. Study outcomes and limitations: At baseline, just six AZD1222 recipients tested seropositive.

About this clone itself: Its matching antigen is unknown.

Only in-frame clones appear in the TCRdb table, and some are missing; sequencing was by immunoSEQ multiplex PCR. The sample holds about 120,000 clones; more than 85% are singletons and the top ten take around 2.9%. Sequencing used peripheral blood, obtained 28 days after the second AZD1222 dose. The source is an adult who received the AZD1222 COVID-19 vaccine.

The CDR3 DNA reads TGTGCCAGCACCCCGGGTAGCGGGGGCCTCCGTGGTACGCAGTATTTT. Encoded protein: CASTPGSGGLRGTQYF. The J gene is TRBJ2-3, the V gene TRBV27, with 9 bases fitting TRBD2. Germline V gene lookup returns CDR1 MNHEY and CDR2 SMNVEV (reference sequence). The V gene end was trimmed by 7 bases and the J gene end by 8 bases; junction bases not matched to a gene: 16. There are 16 residues in the CDR3.